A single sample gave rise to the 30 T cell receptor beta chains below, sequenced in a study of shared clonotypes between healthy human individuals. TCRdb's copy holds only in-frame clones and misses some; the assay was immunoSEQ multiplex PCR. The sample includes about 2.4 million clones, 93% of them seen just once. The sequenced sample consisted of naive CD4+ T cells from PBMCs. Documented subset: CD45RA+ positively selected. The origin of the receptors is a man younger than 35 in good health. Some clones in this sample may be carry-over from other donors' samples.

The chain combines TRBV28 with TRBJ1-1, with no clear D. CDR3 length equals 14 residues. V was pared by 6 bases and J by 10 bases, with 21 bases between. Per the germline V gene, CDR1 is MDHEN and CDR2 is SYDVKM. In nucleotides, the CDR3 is TGTGCCAGCAGGCCCCCGCCGCCCGTAGTCGGAGCTTTCTTT. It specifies CASRPPPPVVGAFF.

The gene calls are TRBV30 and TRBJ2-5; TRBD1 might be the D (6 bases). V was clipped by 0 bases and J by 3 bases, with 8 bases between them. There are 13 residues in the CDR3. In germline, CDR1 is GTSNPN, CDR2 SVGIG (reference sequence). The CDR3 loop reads CAWSVRTEETQYF. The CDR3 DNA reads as TGTGCCTGGAGTGTACGGACAGAAGAGACCCAGTACTTC. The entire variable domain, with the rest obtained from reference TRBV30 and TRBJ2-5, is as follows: SQTIHQWPATLVQPVGSPLSLECTVEGTSNPNLYWYRQAAGRGLQLLFYSVGIGQISSEVPQNLSASRPQDRQFILSSKKLLLSDSGFYLCAWSVRTEETQYFGPGTRLLVL.

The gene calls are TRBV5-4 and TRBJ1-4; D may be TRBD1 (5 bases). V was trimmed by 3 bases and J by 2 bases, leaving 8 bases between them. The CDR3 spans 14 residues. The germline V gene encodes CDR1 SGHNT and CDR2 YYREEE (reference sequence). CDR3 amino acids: CASSSGLTNEKLFF. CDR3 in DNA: TGTGCCAGCAGCTCAGGGTTGACTAATGAAAAACTGTTTTTT.

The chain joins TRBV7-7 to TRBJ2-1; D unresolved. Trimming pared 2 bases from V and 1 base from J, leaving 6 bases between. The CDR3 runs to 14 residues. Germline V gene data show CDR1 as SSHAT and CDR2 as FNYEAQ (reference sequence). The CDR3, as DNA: TGTGCCAGCAGCTTAACCGGGTCCTACAATGAGCAGTTCTTC. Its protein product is CASSLTGSYNEQFF.

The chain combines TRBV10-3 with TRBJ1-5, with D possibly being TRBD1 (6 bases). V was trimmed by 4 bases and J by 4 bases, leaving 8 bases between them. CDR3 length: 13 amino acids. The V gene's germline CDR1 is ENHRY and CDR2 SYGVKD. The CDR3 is CAISAQGNQPQHF. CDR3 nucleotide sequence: TGTGCCATCAGTGCACAGGGAAATCAGCCCCAGCATTTT.

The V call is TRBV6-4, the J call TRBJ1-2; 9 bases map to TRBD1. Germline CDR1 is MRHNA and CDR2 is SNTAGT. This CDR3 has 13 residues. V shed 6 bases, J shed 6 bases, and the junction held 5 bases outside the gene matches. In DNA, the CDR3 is TGTGCCAGCAGCTTACGACAGGGGGATGGCTACACCTTC. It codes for CASSLRQGDGYTF.

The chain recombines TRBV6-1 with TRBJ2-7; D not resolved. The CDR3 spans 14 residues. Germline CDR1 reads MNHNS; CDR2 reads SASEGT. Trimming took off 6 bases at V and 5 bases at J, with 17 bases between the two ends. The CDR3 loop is CASSAGVLKNEQYF. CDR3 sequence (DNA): TGTGCCAGCAGCGCCGGTGTGCTGAAAAACGAGCAGTACTTC.

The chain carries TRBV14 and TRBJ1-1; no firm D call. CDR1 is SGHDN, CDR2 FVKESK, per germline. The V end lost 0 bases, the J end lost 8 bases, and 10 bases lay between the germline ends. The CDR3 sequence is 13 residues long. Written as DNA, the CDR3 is TGTGCCAGCAGCCAAGAATCGCCACTGGAAGCTTTCTTT. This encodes CASSQESPLEAFF.

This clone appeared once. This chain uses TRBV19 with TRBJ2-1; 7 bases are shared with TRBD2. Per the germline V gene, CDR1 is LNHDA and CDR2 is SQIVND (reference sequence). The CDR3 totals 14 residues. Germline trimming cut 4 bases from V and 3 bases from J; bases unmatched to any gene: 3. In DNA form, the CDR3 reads TGTGCCAGTAGTAGGAGCGGGGACTACAATGAGCAGTTCTTC. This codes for CASSRSGDYNEQFF.

The CDR3 sequence is CASSEANTEAFF. CDR3 bases: TGTGCCAGCAGTGAAGCGAACACTGAAGCTTTCTTT. V usage is TRBV7-9 and J usage is TRBJ1-1, with D hard to call. Germline V lookup: CDR1 SEHNR, CDR2 FQNEAQ (reference sequence). Trimming removed 6 bases from V and 1 base from J, with 6 bases in between. The CDR3 loop spans 12 amino acids.

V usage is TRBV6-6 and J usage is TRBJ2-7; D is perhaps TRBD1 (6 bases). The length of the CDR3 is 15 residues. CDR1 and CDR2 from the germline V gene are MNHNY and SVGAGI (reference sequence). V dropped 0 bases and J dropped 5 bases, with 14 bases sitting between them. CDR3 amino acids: CASSYSGAVFDEQYF. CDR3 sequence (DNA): TGTGCCAGCAGTTACTCGGGGGCAGTGTTTGACGAGCAGTACTTC.

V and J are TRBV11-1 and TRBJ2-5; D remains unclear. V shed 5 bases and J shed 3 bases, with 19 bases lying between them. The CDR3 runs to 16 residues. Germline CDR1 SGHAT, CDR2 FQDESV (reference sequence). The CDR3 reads CASSERPGSGKETQYF. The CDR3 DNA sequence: TGTGCCAGCAGCGAACGACCGGGCTCAGGAAAAGAGACCCAGTACTTC.

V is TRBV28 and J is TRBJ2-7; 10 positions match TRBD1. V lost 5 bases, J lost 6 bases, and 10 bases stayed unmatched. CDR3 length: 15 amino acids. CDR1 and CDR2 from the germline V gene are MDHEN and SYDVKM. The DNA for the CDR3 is TGTGCCAGCAGTCCTTGGGGGACAGGGGTGCCCGAGCAGTACTTC. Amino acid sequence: CASSPWGTGVPEQYF.

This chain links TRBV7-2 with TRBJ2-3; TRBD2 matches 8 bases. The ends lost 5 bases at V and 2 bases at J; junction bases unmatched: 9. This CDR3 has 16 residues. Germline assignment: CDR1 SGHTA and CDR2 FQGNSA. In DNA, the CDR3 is TGTGCCAGCAGCCTCCCGCCGGGGGGGGCCACAGATACGCAGTATTTT. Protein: CASSLPPGGATDTQYF.

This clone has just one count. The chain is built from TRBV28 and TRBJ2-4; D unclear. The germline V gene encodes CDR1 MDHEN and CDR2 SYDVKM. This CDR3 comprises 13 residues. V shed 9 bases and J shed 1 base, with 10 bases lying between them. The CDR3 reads CASTPMAKNIQYF. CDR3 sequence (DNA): TGTGCCAGTACCCCTATGGCCAAAAACATTCAGTACTTC. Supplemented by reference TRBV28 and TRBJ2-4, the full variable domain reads DVKVTQSSRYLVKRTGEKVFLECVQDMDHENMFWYRQDPGLGLRLIYFSYDVKMKEKGDIPEGYSVSREKKERFSLILESASTNQTSMYLCASTPMAKNIQYFGAGTRLSVL.

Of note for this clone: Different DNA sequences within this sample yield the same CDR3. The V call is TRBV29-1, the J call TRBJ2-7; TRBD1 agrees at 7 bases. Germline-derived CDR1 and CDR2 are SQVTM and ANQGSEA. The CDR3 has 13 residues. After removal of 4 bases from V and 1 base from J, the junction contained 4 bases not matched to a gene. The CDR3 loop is CSVAQGVSYEQYF. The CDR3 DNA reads TGCAGCGTTGCGCAGGGGGTTTCCTACGAGCAGTACTTC.

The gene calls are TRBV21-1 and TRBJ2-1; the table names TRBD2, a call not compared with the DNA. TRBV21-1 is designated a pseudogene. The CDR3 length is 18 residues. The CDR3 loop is CASSKDSACGSLYNEQFF. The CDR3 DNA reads TGTGCCAGCAGCAAAGATTCGGCTTGCGGGAGCCTCTACAATGAGCAGTTCTTC.

In nucleotides, the CDR3 is TGTGCCAGCAGCTTGACGGGAGGTTTCCCGGAGACCCAGTACTTC. It encodes CASSLTGGFPETQYF. This chain joins TRBV5-8 and TRBJ2-5; 7 nucleotides align to TRBD2. Germline assignment: CDR1 SGHTS and CDR2 YDEGEE. The CDR3 length is 15 residues. V gave up 1 base and J gave up 5 bases; unmatched junction bases: 8. Combining the CDR3 with reference TRBV5-8 and TRBJ2-5 gives the whole variable domain EAGVTQSPTHLIKTRGQQATLRCSPISGHTSVYWYQQALGLGLQFLLWYDEGEERNRGNFPPRFSGRQFPNYSSELNVNALELEDSALYLCASSLTGGFPETQYFGPGTRLLVL.

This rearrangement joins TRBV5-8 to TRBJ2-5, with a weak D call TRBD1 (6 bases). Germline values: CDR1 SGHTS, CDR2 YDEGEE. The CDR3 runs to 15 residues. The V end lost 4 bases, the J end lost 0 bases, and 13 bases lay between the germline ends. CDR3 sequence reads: CASSQGQKDQETQYF. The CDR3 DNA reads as TGTGCCAGCAGCCAAGGACAGAAGGACCAAGAGACCCAGTACTTC.

The CDR3 sequence: CASSLGDRGFYNEQFF. The CDR3 bases are TGCGCCAGCAGCTTGGGAGACAGGGGATTCTACAATGAGCAGTTCTTC. The J gene is TRBJ2-1, the V gene TRBV5-1; TRBD1 agrees at 8 bases. Trimming took 0 bases from V and 3 from J; bases not matched to a gene: 5. This CDR3 contains 16 residues. In germline, CDR1 is SGHRS, CDR2 YFSETQ.

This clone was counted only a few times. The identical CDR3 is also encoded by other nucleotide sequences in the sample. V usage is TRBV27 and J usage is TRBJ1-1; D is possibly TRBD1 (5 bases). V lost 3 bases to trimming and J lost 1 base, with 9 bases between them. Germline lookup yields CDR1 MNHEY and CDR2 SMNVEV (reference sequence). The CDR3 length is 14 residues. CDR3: CASSFRARNTEAFF. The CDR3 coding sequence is TGTGCCAGCAGTTTCAGGGCAAGGAACACTGAAGCTTTCTTT.

The CDR3 here is CASRTIRGRETEAFF. In nucleotides, the CDR3 is TGTGCCAGTAGGACCATCAGGGGGCGCGAGACTGAAGCTTTCTTT. The chain carries TRBV19 and TRBJ1-1; 8 nucleotides line up with TRBD1. J lost 5 bases, V lost 6 bases, and 11 bases had no gene match. CDR1 is LNHDA and CDR2 is SQIVND in the germline V gene (reference sequence). The CDR3 is 15 residues long. Together with reference TRBV19 and TRBJ1-1, the CDR3 gives the full variable domain: DGGITQSPKYLFRKEGQNVTLSCEQNLNHDAMYWYRQDPGQGLRLIYYSQIVNDFQKGDIAEGYSVSREKKESFPLTVTSAQKNPTAFYLCASRTIRGRETEAFFGQGTRLTVV.

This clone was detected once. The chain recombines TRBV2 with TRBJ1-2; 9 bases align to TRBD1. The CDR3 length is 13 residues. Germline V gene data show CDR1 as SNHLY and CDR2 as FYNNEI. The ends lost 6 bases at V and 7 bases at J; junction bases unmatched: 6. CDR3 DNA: TGTGCCAGCAGGGGGGACAGGGCTGTTGGCTACACCTTC. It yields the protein CASRGDRAVGYTF.

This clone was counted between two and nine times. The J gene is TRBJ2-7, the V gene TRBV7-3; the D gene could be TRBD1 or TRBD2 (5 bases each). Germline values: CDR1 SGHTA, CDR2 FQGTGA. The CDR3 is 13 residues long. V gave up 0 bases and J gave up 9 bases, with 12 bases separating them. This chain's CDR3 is CASSLTRWGTQYF. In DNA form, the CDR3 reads TGTGCCAGCAGCTTAACTCGTTGGGGGACGCAGTACTTC.

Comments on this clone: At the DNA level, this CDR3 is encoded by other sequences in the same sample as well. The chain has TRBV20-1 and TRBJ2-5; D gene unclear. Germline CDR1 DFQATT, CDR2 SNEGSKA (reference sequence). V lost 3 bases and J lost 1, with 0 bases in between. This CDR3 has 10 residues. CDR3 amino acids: CSASQETQYF. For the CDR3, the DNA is TGCAGTGCTAGCCAAGAGACCCAGTACTTC.

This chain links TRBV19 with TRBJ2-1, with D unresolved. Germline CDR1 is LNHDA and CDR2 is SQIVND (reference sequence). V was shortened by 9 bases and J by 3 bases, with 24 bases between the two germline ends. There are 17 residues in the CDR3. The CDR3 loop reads CASRPSNLFEVYNEQFF. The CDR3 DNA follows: TGTGCCAGCCGCCCCTCCAACCTGTTTGAGGTCTACAATGAGCAGTTCTTC. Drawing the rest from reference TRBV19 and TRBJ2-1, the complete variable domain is DGGITQSPKYLFRKEGQNVTLSCEQNLNHDAMYWYRQDPGQGLRLIYYSQIVNDFQKGDIAEGYSVSREKKESFPLTVTSAQKNPTAFYLCASRPSNLFEVYNEQFFGPGTRLTVL.

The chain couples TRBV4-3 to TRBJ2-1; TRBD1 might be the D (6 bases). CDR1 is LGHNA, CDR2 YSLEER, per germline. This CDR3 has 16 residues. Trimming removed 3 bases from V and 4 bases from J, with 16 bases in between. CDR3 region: CASSQDDRFQYNEQFF. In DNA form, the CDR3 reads TGCGCCAGCAGCCAGGACGACAGGTTCCAATACAATGAGCAGTTCTTC.

CDR3: CASRQVYRNTIYF. The CDR3 coding sequence is TGTGCCAGCAGACAAGTCTACCGAAACACCATATATTTT. The V call is TRBV28, the J call TRBJ1-3; D remains unclear. Trimming pared 6 bases from V and 5 bases from J, leaving 11 bases between. Germline CDR1 and CDR2: MDHEN and SYDVKM. CDR3 length: 13 amino acids. The full variable domain, with the rest looked up from reference TRBV28 and TRBJ1-3, is DVKVTQSSRYLVKRTGEKVFLECVQDMDHENMFWYRQDPGLGLRLIYFSYDVKMKEKGDIPEGYSVSREKKERFSLILESASTNQTSMYLCASRQVYRNTIYFGEGSWLTVV.

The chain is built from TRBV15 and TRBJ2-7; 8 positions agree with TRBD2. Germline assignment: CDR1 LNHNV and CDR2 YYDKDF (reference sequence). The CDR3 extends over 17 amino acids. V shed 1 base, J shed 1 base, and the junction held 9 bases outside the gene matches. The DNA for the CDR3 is TGTGCCACCAGCAGAGCTGTAGGTACGGGAGGGTCCTACGAGCAGTACTTC. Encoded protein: CATSRAVGTGGSYEQYF.

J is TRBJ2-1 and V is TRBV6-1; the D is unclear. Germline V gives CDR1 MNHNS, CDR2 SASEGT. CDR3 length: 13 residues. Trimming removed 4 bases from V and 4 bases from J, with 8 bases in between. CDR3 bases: TGTGCCAGCAGTGTCGCGGCTTACAATGAGCAGTTCTTC. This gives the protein CASSVAAYNEQFF.